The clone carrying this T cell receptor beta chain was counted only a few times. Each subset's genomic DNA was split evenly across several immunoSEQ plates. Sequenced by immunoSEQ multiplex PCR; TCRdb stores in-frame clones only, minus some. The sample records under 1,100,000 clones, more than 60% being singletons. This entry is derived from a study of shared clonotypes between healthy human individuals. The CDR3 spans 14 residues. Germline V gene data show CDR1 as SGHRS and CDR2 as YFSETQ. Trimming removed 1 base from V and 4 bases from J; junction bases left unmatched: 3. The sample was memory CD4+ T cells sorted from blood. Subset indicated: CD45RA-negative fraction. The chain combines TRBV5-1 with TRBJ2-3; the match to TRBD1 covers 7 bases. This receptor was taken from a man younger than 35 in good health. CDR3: CASSLFQGADTQYF. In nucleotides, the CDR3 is TGCGCCAGCAGCTTGTTTCAGGGGGCAGATACGCAGTATTTT.